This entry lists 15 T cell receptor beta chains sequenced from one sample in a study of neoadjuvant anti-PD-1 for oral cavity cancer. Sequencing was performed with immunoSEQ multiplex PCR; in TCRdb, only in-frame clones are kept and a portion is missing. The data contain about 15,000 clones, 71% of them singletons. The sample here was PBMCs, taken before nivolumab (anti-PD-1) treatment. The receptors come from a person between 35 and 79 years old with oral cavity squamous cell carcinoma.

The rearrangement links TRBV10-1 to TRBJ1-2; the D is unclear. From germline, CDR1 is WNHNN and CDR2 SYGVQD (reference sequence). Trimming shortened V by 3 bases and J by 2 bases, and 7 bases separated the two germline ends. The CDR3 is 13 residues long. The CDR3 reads CASSEYRNYGYTF. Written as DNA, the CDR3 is TGCGCCAGCAGTGAATACAGAAACTATGGCTACACCTTC.

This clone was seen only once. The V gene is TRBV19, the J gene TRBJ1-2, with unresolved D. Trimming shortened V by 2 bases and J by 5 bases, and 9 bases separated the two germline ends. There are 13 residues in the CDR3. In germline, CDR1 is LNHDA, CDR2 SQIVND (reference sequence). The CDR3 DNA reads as TGTGCCAGTAGTATATGGGAGAATTATGGCTACACCTTC. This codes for CASSIWENYGYTF.

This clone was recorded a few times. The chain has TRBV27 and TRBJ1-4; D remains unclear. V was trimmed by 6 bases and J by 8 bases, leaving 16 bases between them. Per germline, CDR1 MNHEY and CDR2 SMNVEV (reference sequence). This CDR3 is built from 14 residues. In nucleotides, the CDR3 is TGTGCCAGCAGCTGGACCAATGATCAAGAAAAACTGTTTTTT. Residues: CASSWTNDQEKLFF.

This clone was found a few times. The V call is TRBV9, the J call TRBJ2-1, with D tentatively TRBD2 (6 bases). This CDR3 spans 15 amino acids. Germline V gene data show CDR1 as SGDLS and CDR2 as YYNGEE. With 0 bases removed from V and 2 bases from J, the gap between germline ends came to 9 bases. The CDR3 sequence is CASSVGSGPYNEQFF. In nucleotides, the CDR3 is TGTGCCAGCAGCGTAGGAAGCGGGCCCTACAATGAGCAGTTCTTC.

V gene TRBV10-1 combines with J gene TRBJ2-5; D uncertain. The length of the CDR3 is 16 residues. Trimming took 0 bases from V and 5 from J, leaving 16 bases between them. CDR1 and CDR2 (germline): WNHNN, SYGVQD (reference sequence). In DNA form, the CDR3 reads TGCGCCAGCAGTGAGTCGGTCGCCCCGATGCGGGAGACCCAGTACTTC. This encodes CASSESVAPMRETQYF.

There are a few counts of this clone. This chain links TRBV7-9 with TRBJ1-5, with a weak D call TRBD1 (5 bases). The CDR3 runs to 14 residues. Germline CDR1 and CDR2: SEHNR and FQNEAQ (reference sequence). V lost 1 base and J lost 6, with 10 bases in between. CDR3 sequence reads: CASSLGRDGQPQHF. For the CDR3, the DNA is TGTGCCAGCAGCTTAGGCAGGGACGGTCAGCCCCAGCATTTT.

CDR3: CATRTENSGNTIYF. The CDR3 bases are TGTGCCACGCGGACAGAAAACTCTGGAAACACCATATATTTT. This chain uses TRBV10-3 with TRBJ1-3; maybe TRBD1 (6 bases). CDR1 is ENHRY and CDR2 is SYGVKD in the germline V gene. V lost 10 bases and J lost 0, with 13 bases in between. CDR3 length equals 14 residues.

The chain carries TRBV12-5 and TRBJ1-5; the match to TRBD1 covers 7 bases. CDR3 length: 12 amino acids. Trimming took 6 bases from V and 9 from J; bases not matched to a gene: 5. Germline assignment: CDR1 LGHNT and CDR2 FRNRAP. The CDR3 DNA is TGTGCTAGTGGGACAGGGTTAGCGCCCCAGCATTTT. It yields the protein CASGTGLAPQHF.

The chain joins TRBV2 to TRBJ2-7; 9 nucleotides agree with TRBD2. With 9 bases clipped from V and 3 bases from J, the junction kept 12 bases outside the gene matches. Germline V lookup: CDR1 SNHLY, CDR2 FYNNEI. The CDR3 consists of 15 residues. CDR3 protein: CASGARPSGNYEQYF. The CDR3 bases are TGTGCCAGTGGGGCGCGGCCTAGCGGGAACTACGAGCAGTACTTC.

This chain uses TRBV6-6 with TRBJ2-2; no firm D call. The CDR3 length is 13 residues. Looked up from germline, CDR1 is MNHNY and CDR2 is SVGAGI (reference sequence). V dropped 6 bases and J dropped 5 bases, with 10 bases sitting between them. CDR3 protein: CASRVTLTGELFF. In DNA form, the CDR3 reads TGTGCCAGCAGAGTTACATTGACCGGGGAGCTGTTTTTT.

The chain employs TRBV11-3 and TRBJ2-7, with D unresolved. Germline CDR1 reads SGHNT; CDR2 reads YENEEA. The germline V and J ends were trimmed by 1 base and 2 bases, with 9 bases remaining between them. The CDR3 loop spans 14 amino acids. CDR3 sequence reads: CASSLGPTTYEQYF. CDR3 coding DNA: TGTGCCAGCAGCTTAGGACCGACGACCTACGAGCAGTACTTC. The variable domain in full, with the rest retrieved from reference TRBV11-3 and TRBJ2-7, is EAGVVQSPRYKIIEKKQPVAFWCNPISGHNTLYWYLQNLGQGPELLIRYENEEAVDDSQLPKDRFSAERLKGVDSTLKIQPAELGDSAVYLCASSLGPTTYEQYFGPGTRLTVT.

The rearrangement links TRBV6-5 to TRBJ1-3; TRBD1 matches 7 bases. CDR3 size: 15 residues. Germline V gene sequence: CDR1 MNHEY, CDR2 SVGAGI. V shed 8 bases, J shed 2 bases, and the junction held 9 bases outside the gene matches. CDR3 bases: TGTGCCAGCTCGGGGACAGCCTCAGCTGGAAACACCATATATTTT. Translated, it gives CASSGTASAGNTIYF.

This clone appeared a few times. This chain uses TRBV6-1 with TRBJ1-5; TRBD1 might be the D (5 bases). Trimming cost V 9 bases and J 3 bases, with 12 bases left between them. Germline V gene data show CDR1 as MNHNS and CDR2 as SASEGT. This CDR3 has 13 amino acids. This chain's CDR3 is CASFDSNNQPQHF. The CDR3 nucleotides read TGTGCCAGTTTCGACAGCAACAATCAGCCCCAGCATTTT.

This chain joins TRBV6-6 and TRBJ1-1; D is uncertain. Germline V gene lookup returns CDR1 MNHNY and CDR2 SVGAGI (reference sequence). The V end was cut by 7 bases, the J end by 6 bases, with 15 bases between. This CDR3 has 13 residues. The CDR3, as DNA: TGTGCCAGCACCTTGACTGCGTTCGCTGAAGCTTTCTTT. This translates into CASTLTAFAEAFF.

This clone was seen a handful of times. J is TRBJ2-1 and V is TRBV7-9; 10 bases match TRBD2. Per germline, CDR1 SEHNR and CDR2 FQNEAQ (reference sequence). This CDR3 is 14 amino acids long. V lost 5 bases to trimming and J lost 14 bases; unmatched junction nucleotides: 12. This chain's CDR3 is CASSPSGGAGLEFF. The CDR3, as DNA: TGTGCCAGCAGCCCAAGCGGGGGGGCCGGTCTGGAGTTCTTC.